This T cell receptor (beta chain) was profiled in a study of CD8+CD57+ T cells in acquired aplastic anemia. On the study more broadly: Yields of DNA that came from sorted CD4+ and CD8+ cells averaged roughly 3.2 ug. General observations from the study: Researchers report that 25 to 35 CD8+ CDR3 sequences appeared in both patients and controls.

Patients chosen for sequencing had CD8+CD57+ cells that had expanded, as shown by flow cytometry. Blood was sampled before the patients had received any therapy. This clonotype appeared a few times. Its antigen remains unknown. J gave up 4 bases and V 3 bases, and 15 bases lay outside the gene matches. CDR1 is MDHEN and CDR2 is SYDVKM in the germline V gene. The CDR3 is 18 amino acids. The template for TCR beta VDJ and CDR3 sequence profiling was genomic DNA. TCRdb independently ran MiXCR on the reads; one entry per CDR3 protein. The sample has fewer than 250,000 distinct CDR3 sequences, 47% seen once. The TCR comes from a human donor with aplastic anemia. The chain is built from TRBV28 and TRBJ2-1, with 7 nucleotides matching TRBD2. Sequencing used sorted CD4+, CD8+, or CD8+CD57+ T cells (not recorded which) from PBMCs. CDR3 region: CASSFPPVIAGLYNEQFF. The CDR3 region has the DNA TGTGCCAGCAGTTTCCCCCCGGTGATAGCGGGCTTGTACAATGAGCAGTTCTTC.